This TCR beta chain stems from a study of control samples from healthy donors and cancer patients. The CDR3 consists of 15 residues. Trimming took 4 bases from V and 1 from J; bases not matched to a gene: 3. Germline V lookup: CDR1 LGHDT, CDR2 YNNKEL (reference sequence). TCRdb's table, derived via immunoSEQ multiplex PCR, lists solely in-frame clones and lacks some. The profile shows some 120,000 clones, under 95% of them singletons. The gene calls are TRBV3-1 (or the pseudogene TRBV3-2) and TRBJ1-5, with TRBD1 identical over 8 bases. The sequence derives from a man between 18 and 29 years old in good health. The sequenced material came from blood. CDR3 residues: CASSLNRGSNQPQHF. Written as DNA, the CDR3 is TGTGCCAGCAGCCTCAACAGGGGGAGCAATCAGCCCCAGCATTTT.